The clone carrying this TCR beta chain was recorded at least ten times. Germline CDR1 and CDR2: LGHNA and YNFKEQ. The CDR3 contains 15 residues. V lost 0 bases, J lost 1 base, and 10 bases lay in between. This entry is derived from a study of T cell repertoires in cytomegalovirus infection. TCRdb reprocessed the reads with MiXCR, giving one entry per CDR3 protein. Of nearly 550,000 distinct CDR3 sequences listed, more than 15% are singletons. The rearrangement joins TRBV4-2 to TRBJ2-7; D call uncertain. The material sequenced was CD8+ T cells from PBMCs. The sequence was collected from a human donor in good health (CMV status not recorded). Some clones in this sample may be carry-over from other donors' samples. The CDR3 loop is CASSQEEDGSYEQYF. CDR3 coding DNA: TGTGCCAGCAGCCAAGAGGAAGACGGTTCCTACGAGCAGTACTTC.